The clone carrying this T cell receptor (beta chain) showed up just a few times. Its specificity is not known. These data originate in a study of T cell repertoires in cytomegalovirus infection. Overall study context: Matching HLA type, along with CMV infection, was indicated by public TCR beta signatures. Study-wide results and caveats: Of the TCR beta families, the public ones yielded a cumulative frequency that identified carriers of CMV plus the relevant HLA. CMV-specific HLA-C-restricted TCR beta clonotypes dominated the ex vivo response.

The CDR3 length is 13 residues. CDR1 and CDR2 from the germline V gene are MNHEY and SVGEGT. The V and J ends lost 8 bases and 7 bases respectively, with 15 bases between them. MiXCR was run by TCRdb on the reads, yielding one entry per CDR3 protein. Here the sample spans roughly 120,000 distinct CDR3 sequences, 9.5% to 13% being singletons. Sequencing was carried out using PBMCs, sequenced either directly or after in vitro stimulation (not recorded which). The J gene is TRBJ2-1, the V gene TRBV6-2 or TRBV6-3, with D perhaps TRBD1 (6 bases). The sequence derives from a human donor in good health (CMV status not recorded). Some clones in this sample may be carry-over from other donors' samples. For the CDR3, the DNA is TGTGCCAGCGGTCTACTACAGGGAAATGAGCAGTTCTTC. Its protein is CASGLLQGNEQFF.